This T cell receptor (beta chain) was obtained from a study of T cells in Graves' hyperthyroidism and ophthalmopathy. The study's findings and limits: Blood also contained most expanded thyroid clonotypes above 0.001.

Amplification yielded TCR beta CDR3 regions, with RNA transcripts as the source. A set of HTBI primers served as the primers for a first-round RT-PCR of the TCR CDR3. From the multiplex PCR reads, TCRdb called clonotypes with MiXCR, one entry per CDR3 protein. Among 500,000 or so distinct CDR3 sequences, 16% were seen once, and the ten largest hold over 25%. The cohort's ophthalmopathy patients, a group with duration under 3 months, had a Clinical Activity Score of at least 3 and a NOSPECS grade of at least 4. Together with thyroid ultrasound, orbital computed tomography, serum thyroxine and TRAb, clinical symptoms were used for diagnoses. The CDR3 covers 15 residues. Germline V gives CDR1 SGHDT, CDR2 YYEEEE. This clonotype was recorded a few times. The target antigen is unknown. A read error may account for a junction end that differs from germline.

The genes are TRBV5-6 and TRBJ2-5; TRBD1 matches 9 bases. The sequence came from a woman between 25 and 40 years old with Graves' ophthalmopathy. Sequences were obtained from blood. The CDR3 spells CVSSLAGQGSETQYF. In DNA, the CDR3 is TGTGTCAGCAGCTTGGCGGGACAGGGTAGTGAGACCCAGTACTTC. Supplemented by reference TRBV5-6 and TRBJ2-5, the full variable domain reads DAGVTQSPTHLIKTRGQQVTLRCSPKSGHDTVSWYQQALGQGPQFIFQYYEEEERQRGNFPDRFSGHQFPNYSSELNVNALLLGDSALYLCVSSLAGQGSETQYFGPGTRLLVL.